There are a few counts of the clone carrying this TCR beta chain. Germline V gene data show CDR1 as DFQATT and CDR2 as SNEGSKA (reference sequence). CDR3 length: 14 residues. The V gene lost 4 bases and the J gene lost 4 bases, with 13 bases spanning the gap. The sample originates from a study of T cell repertoires in cytomegalovirus infection. Study-wide context: Carrying CMV and the relevant HLA type showed in public TCR beta signatures.

A single record per CDR3 protein comes from TCRdb applying MiXCR to the reads. Among more than 85,000 distinct CDR3 sequences listed, about 17% were seen once. The specimen sequenced was PBMCs. This clonotype originated in a human donor in good health (CMV status not recorded). Some clones in this sample may be carry-over from other donors' samples. V and J are TRBV20-1 and TRBJ1-4; D remains ambiguous. The DNA for the CDR3 is TGCAGTGCTACCTTGGGGTGGTATAATGAAAAACTGTTTTTT. Its protein product is CSATLGWYNEKLFF.